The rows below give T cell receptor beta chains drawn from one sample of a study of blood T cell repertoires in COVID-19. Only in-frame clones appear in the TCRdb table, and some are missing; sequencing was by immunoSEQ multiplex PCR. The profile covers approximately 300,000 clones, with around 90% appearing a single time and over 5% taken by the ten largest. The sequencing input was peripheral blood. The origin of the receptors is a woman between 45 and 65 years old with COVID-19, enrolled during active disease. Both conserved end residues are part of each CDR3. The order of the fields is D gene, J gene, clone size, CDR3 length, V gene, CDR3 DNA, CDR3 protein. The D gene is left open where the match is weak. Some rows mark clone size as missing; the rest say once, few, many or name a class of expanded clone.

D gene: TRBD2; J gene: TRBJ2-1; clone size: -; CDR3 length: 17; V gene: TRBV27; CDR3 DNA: TGTGCCAGCAGTTTACTAGGGGCGGGAGGCCAATACAATGAGCAGTTCTTC; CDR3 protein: CASSLLGAGGQYNEQFF
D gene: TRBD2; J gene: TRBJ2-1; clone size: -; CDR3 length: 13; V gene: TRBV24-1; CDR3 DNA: TGTGCCACCAGTGATGGGACTAGCGGCGAGCAGTTCTTC; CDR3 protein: CATSDGTSGEQFF
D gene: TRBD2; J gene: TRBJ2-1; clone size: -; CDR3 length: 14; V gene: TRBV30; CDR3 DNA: TGTGCCTGGAGGACTAGCGGGCGCCATCGAGAGCAGTTCTTC; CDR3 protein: CAWRTSGRHREQFF
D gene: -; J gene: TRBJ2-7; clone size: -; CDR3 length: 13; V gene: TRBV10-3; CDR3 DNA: TGTGCCATCAGACTGGACAGCACCTACGAGCAGTACTTC; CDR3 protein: CAIRLDSTYEQYF
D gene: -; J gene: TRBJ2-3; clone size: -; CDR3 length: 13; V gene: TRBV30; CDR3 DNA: TGTGCCTGGAGTCTACAGGGTTACGATACGCAGTATTTT; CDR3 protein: CAWSLQGYDTQYF
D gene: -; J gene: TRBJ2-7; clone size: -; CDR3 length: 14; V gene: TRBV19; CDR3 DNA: TGTGCCAGTAGTATGGGACAAAACTCCTACGAGCAGTACTTC; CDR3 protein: CASSMGQNSYEQYF
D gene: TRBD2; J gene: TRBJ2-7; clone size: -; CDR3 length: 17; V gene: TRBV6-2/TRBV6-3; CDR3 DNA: TGTGCCAGCAGTTCACTACTAGCGGAAACCCGCTTCTACGAGCAGTACTTC; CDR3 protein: CASSSLLAETRFYEQYF
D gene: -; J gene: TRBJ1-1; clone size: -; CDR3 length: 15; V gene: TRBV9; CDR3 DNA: TGTGCCAGCAGCCCACGGGGGGACATAAACACTGAAGCTTTCTTT; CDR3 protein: CASSPRGDINTEAFF
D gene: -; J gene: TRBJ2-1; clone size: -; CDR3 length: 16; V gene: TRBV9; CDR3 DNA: TGTGCCAGCAGCGTCCAAAGGGGGGGTTTGAGAAATGAGCAGTTCTTC; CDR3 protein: CASSVQRGGLRNEQFF
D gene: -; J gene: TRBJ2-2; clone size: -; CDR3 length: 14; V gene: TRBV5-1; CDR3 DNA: TGCGCCAGCAGCACTCTCCGGGGGACCGGGGAGCTGTTTTTT; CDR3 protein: CASSTLRGTGELFF
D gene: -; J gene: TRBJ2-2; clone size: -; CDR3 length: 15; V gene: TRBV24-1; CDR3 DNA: TGTGCCACCAGCACGGGACACGGGAACACCGGGGAGCTGTTTTTT; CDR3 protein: CATSTGHGNTGELFF
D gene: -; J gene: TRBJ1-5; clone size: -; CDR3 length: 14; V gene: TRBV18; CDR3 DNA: TGTGCCAGCTCACCAAGCGACAGGAGTTCGCCCCAGCATTTT; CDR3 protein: CASSPSDRSSPQHF
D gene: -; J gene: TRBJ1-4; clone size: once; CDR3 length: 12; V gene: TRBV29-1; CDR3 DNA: TGCAGCGTGGCGGGGGGGGATGAAAAACTGTTTTTT; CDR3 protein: CSVAGGDEKLFF
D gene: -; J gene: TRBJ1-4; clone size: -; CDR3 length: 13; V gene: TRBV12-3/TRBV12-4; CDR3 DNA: TGTGCCAGCAGGGGGCAGGTTGGCGAAAAACTGTTTTTT; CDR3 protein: CASRGQVGEKLFF
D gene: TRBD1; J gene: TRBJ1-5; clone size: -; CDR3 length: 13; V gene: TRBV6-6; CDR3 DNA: TGTGCCACCCGGGACAGCCTACAGGGGCCCCAGCATTTT; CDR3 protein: CATRDSLQGPQHF
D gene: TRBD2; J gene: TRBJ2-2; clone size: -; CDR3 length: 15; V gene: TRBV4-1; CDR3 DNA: TGCGCCAGCAGCCAAGGGATGACTAGCCCCGGGGAGCTGTTTTTT; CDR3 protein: CASSQGMTSPGELFF
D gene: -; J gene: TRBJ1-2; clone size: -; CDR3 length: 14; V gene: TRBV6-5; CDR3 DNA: TGTGCCAGCAGTTCACGAGACAGAAACTATGGCTACACCTTC; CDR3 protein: CASSSRDRNYGYTF
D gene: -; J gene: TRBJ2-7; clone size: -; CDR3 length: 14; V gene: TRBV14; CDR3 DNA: TGTGCCAGCAGCCAAGAAACCAAGGGGTACGAGCAGTACTTC; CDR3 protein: CASSQETKGYEQYF
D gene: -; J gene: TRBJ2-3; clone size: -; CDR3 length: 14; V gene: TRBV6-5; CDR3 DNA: TGTGCCAGCACGCGGGGTCCGCGTACAGATACGCAGTATTTT; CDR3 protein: CASTRGPRTDTQYF
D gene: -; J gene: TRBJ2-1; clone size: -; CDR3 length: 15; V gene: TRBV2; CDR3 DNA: TGTGCCAGCAGTCCCACCCTATCCCCCTACAATGAGCAGTTCTTC; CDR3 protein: CASSPTLSPYNEQFF
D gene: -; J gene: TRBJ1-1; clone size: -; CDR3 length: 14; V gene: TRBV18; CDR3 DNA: TGTGCCAGCTCCCTTGGCCAGGAGAACACTGAAGCTTTCTTT; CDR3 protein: CASSLGQENTEAFF